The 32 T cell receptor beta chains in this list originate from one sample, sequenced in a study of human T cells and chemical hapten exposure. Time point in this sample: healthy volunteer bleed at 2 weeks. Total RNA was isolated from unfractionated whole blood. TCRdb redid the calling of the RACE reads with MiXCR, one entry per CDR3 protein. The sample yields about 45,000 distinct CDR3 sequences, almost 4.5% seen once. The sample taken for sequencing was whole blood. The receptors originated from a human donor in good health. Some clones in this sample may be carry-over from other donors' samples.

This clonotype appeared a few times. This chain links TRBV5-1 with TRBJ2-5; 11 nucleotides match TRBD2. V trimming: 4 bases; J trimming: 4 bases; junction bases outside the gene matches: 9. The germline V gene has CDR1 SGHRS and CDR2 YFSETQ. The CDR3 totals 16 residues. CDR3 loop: CASSDGLAGAGETQYF. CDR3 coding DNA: TGCGCCAGCAGCGACGGACTAGCGGGCGCTGGAGAGACCCAGTACTTC.

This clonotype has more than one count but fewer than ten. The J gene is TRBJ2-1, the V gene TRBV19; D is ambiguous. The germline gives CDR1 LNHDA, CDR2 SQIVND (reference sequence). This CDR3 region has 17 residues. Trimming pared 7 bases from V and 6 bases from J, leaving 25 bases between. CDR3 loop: CASTPGVKKRSTNEQFF. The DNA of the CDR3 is TGTGCCAGTACCCCAGGCGTGAAGAAAAGGTCCACCAATGAGCAGTTCTTC.

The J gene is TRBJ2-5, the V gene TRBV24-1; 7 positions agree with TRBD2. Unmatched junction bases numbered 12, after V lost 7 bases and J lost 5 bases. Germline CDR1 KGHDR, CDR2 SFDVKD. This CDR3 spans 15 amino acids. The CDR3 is CATSSGGAPTETQYF. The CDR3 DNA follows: TGTGCCACCAGCTCGGGGGGAGCCCCTACTGAGACCCAGTACTTC.

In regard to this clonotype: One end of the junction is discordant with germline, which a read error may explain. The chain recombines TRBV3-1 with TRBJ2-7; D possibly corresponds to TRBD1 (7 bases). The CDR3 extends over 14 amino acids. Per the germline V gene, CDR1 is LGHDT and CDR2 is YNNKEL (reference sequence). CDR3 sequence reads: CASSRDREAYKQYF. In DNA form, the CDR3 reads TGTGCCAGCAGCCGCGACAGGGAGGCCTACAAGCAGTACTTC.

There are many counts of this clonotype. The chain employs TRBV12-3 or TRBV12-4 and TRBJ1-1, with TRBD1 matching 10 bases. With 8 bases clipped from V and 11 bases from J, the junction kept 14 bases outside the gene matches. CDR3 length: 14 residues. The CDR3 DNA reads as TGTGCCAGCGGATTGGGACAGGGGAGTGGTGAGGCTTTCTTT. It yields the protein CASGLGQGSGEAFF.

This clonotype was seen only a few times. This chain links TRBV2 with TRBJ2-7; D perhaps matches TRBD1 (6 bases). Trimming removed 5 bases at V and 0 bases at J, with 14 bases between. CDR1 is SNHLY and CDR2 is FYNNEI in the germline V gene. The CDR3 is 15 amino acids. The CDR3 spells CASSWTASSSYEQYF. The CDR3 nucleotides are TGTGCCAGCAGTTGGACAGCCTCGAGCTCCTACGAGCAGTACTTC.

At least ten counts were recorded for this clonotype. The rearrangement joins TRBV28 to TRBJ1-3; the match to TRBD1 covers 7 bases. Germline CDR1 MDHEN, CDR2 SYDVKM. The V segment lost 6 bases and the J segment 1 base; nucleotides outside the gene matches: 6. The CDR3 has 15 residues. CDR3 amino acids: CASSTGAASGNTIYF. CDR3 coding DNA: TGTGCCAGCAGCACAGGGGCGGCATCTGGAAACACCATATATTTT.

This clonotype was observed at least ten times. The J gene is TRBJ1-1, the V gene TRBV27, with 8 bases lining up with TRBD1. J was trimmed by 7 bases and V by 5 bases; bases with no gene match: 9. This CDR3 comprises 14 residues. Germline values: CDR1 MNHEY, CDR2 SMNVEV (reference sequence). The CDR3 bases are TGTGCCAGCAGTATTACCGCCGGGACAGGTGAAGCTTTCTTT. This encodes CASSITAGTGEAFF.

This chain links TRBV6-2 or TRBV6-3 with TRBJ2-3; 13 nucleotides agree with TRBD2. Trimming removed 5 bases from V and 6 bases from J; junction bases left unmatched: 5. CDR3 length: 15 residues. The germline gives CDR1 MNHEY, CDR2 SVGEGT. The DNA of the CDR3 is TGTGCCAGCAGTCGTACTAGCGGGAGGGCGGATACGCAGTATTTT. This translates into CASSRTSGRADTQYF.

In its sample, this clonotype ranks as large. As DNA, the CDR3 is TGCGCCAGCAGCTTGGCAGGGAAACTCTCTGGGGCCAACGTCCTGACTTTC. Protein product: CASSLAGKLSGANVLTF. This chain joins TRBV5-1 and TRBJ2-6, with a tentative D call TRBD1 (5 bases). This CDR3 has 17 residues. The ends were cut back, 0 bases at V and 0 bases at J, with 10 bases in the middle. Germline V lookup: CDR1 SGHRS, CDR2 YFSETQ.

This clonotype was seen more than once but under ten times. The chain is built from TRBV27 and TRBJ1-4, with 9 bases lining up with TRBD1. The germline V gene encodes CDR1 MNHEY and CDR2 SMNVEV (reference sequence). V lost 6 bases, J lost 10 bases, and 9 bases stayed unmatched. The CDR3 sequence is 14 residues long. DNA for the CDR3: TGTGCCAGCAGAGGGACAGGGACTTTGGGAAAACTGTTTTTT. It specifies CASRGTGTLGKLFF.

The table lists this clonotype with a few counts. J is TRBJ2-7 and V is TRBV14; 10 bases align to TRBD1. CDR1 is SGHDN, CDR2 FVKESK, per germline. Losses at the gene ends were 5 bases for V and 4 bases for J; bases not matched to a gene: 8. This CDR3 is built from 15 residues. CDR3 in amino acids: CASSSLPGQGYEQYF. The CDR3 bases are TGTGCCAGCAGCTCCCTCCCGGGACAGGGGTACGAGCAGTACTTC.

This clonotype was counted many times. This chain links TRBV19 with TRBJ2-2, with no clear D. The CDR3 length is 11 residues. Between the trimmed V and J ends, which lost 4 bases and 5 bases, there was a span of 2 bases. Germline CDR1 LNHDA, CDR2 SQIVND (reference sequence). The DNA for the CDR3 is TGTGCCAGTAGTACTACCGGGGAGCTGTTTTTT. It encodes CASSTTGELFF.

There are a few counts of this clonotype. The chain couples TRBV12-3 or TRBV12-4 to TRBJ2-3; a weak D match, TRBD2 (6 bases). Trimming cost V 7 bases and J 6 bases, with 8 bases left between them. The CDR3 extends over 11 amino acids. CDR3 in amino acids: CASTSADTQYF. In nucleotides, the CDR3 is TGTGCCAGCACTAGCGCTGATACGCAGTATTTT.

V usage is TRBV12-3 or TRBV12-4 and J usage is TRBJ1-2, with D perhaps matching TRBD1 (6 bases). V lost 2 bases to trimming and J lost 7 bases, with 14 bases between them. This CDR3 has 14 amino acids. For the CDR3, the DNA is TGTGCCAGCAGTTTAAACTACAGGGCAGGTGGCTACACCTTC. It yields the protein CASSLNYRAGGYTF.

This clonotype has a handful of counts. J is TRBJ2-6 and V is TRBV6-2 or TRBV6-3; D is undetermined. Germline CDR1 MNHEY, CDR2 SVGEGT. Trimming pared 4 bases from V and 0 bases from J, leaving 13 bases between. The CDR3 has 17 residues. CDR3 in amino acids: CASSLVPKASGANVLTF. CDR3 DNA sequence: TGTGCCAGCAGTTTGGTCCCCAAGGCCTCTGGGGCCAACGTCCTGACTTTC.

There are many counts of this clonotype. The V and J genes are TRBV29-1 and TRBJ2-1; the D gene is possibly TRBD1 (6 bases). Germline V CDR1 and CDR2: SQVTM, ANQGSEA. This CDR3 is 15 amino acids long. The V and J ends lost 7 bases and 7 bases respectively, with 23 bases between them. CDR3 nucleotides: TGCAGCGGCGCCGAACAGGGTCCCAGGAGGAATGAGCAGTTCTTC. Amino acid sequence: CSGAEQGPRRNEQFF.

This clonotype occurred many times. CDR3 in amino acids: CASSLRSWYQETQYF. The CDR3 DNA is TGTGCCAGCAGTCTTCGATCGTGGTACCAAGAGACCCAGTACTTC. The J gene is TRBJ2-5, the V gene TRBV28; D gene unclear. Trimming left V 5 bases short and J 0 bases short, with 13 bases between. The CDR3 is made up of 15 amino acids. From germline, CDR1 is MDHEN and CDR2 SYDVKM.

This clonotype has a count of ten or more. The CDR3 region has the DNA TGTGCCAGCAGTCCGAGAACCGCAGATACGCAGTATTTT. This gives the protein CASSPRTADTQYF. The chain carries TRBV28 and TRBJ2-3; D is unclear. Germline V gene data show CDR1 as MDHEN and CDR2 as SYDVKM. The CDR3 has 13 residues. The V and J ends lost 5 bases and 4 bases respectively, with 10 bases between them. The full variable domain, its missing parts supplied by reference TRBV28 and TRBJ2-3, is DVKVTQSSRYLVKRTGEKVFLECVQDMDHENMFWYRQDPGLGLRLIYFSYDVKMKEKGDIPEGYSVSREKKERFSLILESASTNQTSMYLCASSPRTADTQYFGPGTRLTVL.

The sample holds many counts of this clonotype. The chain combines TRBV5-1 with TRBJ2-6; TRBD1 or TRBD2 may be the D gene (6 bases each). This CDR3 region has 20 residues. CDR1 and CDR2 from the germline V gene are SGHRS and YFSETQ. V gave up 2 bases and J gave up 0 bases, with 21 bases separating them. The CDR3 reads CASSFGMKGGLVSGANVLTF. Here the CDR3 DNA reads TGCGCCAGCAGCTTTGGGATGAAGGGGGGCCTCGTCTCTGGGGCCAACGTCCTGACTTTC.

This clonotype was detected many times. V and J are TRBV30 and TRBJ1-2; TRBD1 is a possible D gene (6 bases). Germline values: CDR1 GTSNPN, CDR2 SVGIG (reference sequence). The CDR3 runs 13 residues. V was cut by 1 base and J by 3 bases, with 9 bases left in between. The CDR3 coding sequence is TGTGCCTGGAGTGAGCAGGGGTACTATGGCTACACCTTC. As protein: CAWSEQGYYGYTF.

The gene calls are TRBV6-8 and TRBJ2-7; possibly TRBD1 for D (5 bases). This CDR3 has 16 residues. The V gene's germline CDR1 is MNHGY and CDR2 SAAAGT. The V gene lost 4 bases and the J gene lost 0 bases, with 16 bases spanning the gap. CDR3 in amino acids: CASSSARAATSYEQYF. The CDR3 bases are TGTGCCAGCAGTTCCGCCAGGGCCGCCACCTCCTACGAGCAGTACTTC.

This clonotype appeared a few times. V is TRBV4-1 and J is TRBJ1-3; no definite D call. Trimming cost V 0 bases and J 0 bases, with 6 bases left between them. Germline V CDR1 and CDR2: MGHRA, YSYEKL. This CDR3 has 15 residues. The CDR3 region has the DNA TGCGCCAGCAGCCAAGATGGCAGCTCTGGAAACACCATATATTTT. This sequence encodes CASSQDGSSGNTIYF.

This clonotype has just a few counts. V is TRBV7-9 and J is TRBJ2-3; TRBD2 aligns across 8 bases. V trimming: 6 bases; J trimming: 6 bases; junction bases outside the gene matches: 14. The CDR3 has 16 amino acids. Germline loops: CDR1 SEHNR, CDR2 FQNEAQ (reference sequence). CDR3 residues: CASSKMSGRGFDTQYF. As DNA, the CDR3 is TGTGCCAGCAGTAAAATGAGCGGGAGAGGATTCGATACGCAGTATTTT.

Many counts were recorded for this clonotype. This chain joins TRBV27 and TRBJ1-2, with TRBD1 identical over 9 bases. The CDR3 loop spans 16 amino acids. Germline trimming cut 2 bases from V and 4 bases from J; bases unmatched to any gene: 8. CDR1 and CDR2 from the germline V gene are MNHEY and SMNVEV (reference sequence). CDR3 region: CASSLAPSQGAYGYTF. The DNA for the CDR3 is TGTGCCAGCAGTTTAGCTCCCTCACAGGGGGCCTATGGCTACACCTTC.

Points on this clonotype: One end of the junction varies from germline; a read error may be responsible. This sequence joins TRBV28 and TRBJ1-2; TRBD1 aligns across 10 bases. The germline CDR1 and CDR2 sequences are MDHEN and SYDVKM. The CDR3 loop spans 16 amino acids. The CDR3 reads CASSLAGQGRSYGYNF. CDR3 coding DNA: TGTGCCAGCAGTTTAGCGGGACAGGGGAGGAGCTATGGCTACAACTTC.

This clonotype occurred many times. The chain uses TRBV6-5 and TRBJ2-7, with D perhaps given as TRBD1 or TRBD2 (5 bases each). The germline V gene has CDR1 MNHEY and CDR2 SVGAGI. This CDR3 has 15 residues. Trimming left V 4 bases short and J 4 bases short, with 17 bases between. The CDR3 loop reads CASSSPKTWGYEQYF. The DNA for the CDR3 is TGTGCCAGCAGTTCGCCTAAGACTTGGGGGTACGAGCAGTACTTC.

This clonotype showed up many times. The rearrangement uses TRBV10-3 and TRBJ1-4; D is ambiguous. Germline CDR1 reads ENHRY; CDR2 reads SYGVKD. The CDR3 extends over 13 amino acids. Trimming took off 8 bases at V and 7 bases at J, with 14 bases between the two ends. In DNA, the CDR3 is TGTGCCATCCAAGGAGGGTTGGGTGAAAAACTGTTTTTT. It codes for CAIQGGLGEKLFF.

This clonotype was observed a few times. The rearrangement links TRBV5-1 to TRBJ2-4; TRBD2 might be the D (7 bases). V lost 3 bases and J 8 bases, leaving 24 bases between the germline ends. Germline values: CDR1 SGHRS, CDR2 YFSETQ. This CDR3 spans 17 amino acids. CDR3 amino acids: CASSSPQGGLGPDIQYF. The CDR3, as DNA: TGCGCCAGCAGCTCCCCACAGGGAGGGTTGGGTCCAGACATTCAGTACTTC.

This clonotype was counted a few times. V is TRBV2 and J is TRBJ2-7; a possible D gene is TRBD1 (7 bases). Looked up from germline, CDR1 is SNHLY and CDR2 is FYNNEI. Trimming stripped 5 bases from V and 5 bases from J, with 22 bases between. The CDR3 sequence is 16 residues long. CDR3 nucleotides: TGTGCCAGCAGTTCCGGGACAGCGGGCCCGGACCACGAGCAGTACTTC. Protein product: CASSSGTAGPDHEQYF. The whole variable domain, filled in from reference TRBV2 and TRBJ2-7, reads EPEVTQTPSHQVTQMGQEVILRCVPISNHLYFYWYRQILGQKVEFLVSFYNNEISEKSEIFDDQFSVERPDGSNFTLKIRSTKLEDSAMYFCASSSGTAGPDHEQYFGPGTRLTVT.

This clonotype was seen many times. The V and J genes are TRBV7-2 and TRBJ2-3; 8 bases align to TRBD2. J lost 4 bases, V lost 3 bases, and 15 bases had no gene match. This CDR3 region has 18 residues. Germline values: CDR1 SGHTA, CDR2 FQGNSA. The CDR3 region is CASSLGWDWREVADTQYF. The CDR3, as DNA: TGTGCCAGCAGCTTGGGCTGGGACTGGCGGGAGGTAGCAGATACGCAGTATTTT.

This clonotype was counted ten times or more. CDR3 residues: CASSPPPGHSSYNEQFF. Here the CDR3 DNA reads TGTGCCAGCAGTCCCCCGCCGGGACATAGCTCCTACAATGAGCAGTTCTTC. This chain connects TRBV12-3 or TRBV12-4 to TRBJ2-1; possibly TRBD1 for D (6 bases). The CDR3 covers 17 residues. Trimming removed 5 bases at V and 0 bases at J, with 17 bases between.